This TCR beta chain is from a study of blood T cell repertoires in COVID-19. Across the whole study: Acute-phase and convalescent COVID-19 samples originated in the United States, Italy and Spain.

Authors' methods: By means of reference gene primer amplification, nucleated cell counts were estimated. Assay used: immunoSEQ multiplex PCR; TCRdb lists only in-frame clones, some missing. V and J calls and clone size are those listed in that table; D and trimming were worked out from the DNA. The sample holds about 250,000 clones, more than 75% seen once. The receptor was derived from a woman aged 55-70 years who had recovered from COVID-19. The sequencing input was peripheral blood.

The CDR3 region has the DNA TGTGCCAGCAGCCCACCCCCGGGACAGGAGCAGTTCTTC. Its protein product is CASSPPPGQEQFF. This rearrangement joins TRBV5-4 to TRBJ2-1; 7 bases match TRBD1. The CDR3 consists of 13 residues. Losses at the gene ends were 4 bases for V and 10 bases for J; bases not matched to a gene: 8. CDR1 SGHNT and CDR2 YYREEE come from the germline V gene (reference sequence).